These T cell receptor beta chains were read from a single sample in a study of blood T cell repertoires in COVID-19. Data came from immunoSEQ multiplex PCR; TCRdb stores just in-frame clones and leaves some out. The repertoire holds fewer than 350,000 clones, with 80% to 90% as singletons. The sequencing sample was made of peripheral blood. All receptors come from a woman between 65 and 79 years old with COVID-19, enrolled during active disease. CDR3s leave out the opening cysteine and the closing phenylalanine or tryptophan.

V gene | CDR3 protein
TRBV7-9 | ASSLWGDWTEAF
TRBV4-1 | ASSQGLAVETQY
TRBV12-3/TRBV12-4 | ASTRDSNQPQH
TRBV2 | ASSATDNNYGYT
TRBV10-1 | ASSEDRFEQY
TRBV10-3 | AISETDNTEAF
TRBV19 | ASSIDRGTGGNGDTQY
TRBV19 | ASRNMNTEAF
TRBV10-3 | AITGTGFSEQY
TRBV18 | ASSPRQGGMGETQY
TRBV2 | ASSERRGGLDGYT
TRBV24-1 | ATSGGERGYSTDTQY
TRBV5-6 | ASRSPRNSYEQY
TRBV11-2 | ASSNGPQYEQY